The 6 T cell receptor beta chains below come from one sample, sequenced in a study of naive and memory T cell subsets. General study points: Especially in CD8 cells, naive repertoires contained a few larger clonotypes, possibly CD45RA-re-expressing memory cells.

An equimolar mix of two oligonucleotides served as the beta constant-region primer for TRBC1 and TRBC2. The ligated cDNA underwent four PCR rounds using SP2 and nested alpha and beta constant-region primers. TCRdb re-derived calls from the UMI-ligation and nested PCR reads in MiXCR, one entry per CDR3 protein. Found here are about 150,000 distinct CDR3 sequences, approximately 24% of them singletons; the top ten hold around 0.097%. These receptors have no identified antigens. The sequenced sample was naive CD4+ T cells from blood. The receptors were sampled from a human donor in good health.

The sample holds a few counts of this clonotype. This chain links TRBV7-3 with TRBJ2-1, with D hard to call. The V and J ends lost 5 bases and 2 bases respectively, with 22 bases between them. The CDR3 sequence is 18 residues long. The germline gives CDR1 SGHTA, CDR2 FQGTGA. For the CDR3, the DNA is TGTGCCAGCAGCCCGAGACCCCGAAGGGATCGCACCTACAATGAGCAGTTCTTC. Its protein product is CASSPRPRRDRTYNEQFF.

For this clonotype: Sequence at one end of the junction differs from germline and may be a read error. CDR3 region: CASSYEGLQGTQYF. The CDR3 nucleotides are TGTGCCAGCAGTTACGAGGGTCTTCAAGGGACCCAGTACTTC. The chain couples TRBV6-6 to TRBJ2-5; tentative D call: TRBD2 (5 bases). This CDR3 has 14 residues. Looked up from germline, CDR1 is MNHNY and CDR2 is SVGAGI (reference sequence).

This clonotype has at least ten counts. V gene TRBV4-3 combines with J gene TRBJ1-3; unclear D gene. Between the trimmed V and J ends, which lost 0 bases and 4 bases, there was a span of 10 bases. Germline values: CDR1 LGHNA, CDR2 YSLEER. The CDR3 sequence is 15 residues long. The CDR3, as DNA: TGCGCCAGCAGCCAAGATTTGATTTCCGGAAACACCATATATTTT. As protein: CASSQDLISGNTIYF.

This clonotype came up once. The CDR3, as DNA: TGCAGTGCTAGAGCCGACAGGGACAATCAGCCCCAGCATTTT. Its translation is CSARADRDNQPQHF. This sequence joins TRBV20-1 and TRBJ1-5; 7 bases are shared with TRBD1. The CDR3 has 14 residues. Trimming removed 1 base from V and 3 bases from J; junction bases left unmatched: 3. Germline values: CDR1 DFQATT, CDR2 SNEGSKA (reference sequence).

This clonotype turned up a few times. The rearrangement uses TRBV5-1 and TRBJ2-1; the match to TRBD2 covers 9 bases. Germline values: CDR1 SGHRS, CDR2 YFSETQ. Losses at the gene ends were 3 bases for V and 4 bases for J; bases not matched to a gene: 2. The CDR3 contains 14 residues. In DNA form, the CDR3 reads TGCGCCAGCAGCTCGACTAGCGGTTACAATGAGCAGTTCTTC. It codes for CASSSTSGYNEQFF.

The chain recombines TRBV30 with TRBJ1-5, with 7 bases that match TRBD1. CDR1 is GTSNPN and CDR2 is SVGIG in the germline V gene (reference sequence). The CDR3 consists of 16 residues. The trim removed 2 bases at V and 3 bases at J, leaving 10 bases unmatched. CDR3 in amino acids: CAWSQTTGFDNQPQHF. CDR3 nucleotide sequence: TGTGCCTGGAGTCAAACGACAGGGTTTGACAATCAGCCCCAGCATTTT.